Listed below are T cell receptor beta chains from one sample, sequenced in a study of CD8+CD57+ T cells in acquired aplastic anemia. TCRdb used MiXCR to reprocess the reads, holding one entry per CDR3 protein. The table lists 150,000 to 200,000 distinct CDR3 sequences, around 60% of them singletons. The sequenced sample was sorted CD4+, CD8+, or CD8+CD57+ T cells (not recorded which) from PBMCs. These receptors were taken from a human donor with aplastic anemia. The CDR3 runs from the conserved cysteine through the conserved F or W. The D gene is left open where the match is weak. The size field is filled for only some rows; it gives once, few, many or a size class.

>-|TRBJ2-1|TRBD1|TRBV10-3
TGTGCCATCAGTGCTGGACAGGGGTCCGGTCGGGAGCAGTTCTTC
CAISAGQGSGREQFF
>-|TRBJ2-3|-|TRBV20-1
TGCAGTGCTAGAGATGTAGATACGCAGTATTTT
CSARDVDTQYF
>-|TRBJ1-2|-|TRBV10-3
TGTGCCATCAGTTGGGACAACACCTATGGCTACACCTTC
CAISWDNTYGYTF
>many|TRBJ2-2|TRBD2|TRBV4-1
TGCGCCAGCAGCCAAGATCCCCTAGCGGGGAGAACCGGGGAGCTGTTTTTT
CASSQDPLAGRTGELFF
>-|TRBJ2-3|TRBD2|TRBV9
TGTGCCAGCAGCCCTTGGGGCGGGGGGGGGGCAGATACGCAGTATTTT
CASSPWGGGGADTQYF
>-|TRBJ1-5|-|TRBV7-2
TGTGCCAGCAGCGCGCAGGTAGCCCAGCCCCAGCATTTT
CASSAQVAQPQHF
>-|TRBJ2-1|-|TRBV10-3
TGTGCCAGCAGCAAGTCCGAGAACAATGAGCAGTTCTTC
CASSKSENNEQFF
>few|TRBJ2-7|TRBD1|TRBV29-1
TGCAGCGCCGCGGGACAGGGCGGGGGCTACGAGCAGTACTTC
CSAAGQGGGYEQYF
>many|TRBJ1-6|-|TRBV5-6
TGTGCCAGCAGCTCCGGGGCTGCCTATAATTCACCCCTCCACTTT
CASSSGAAYNSPLHF
>many|TRBJ1-2|-|TRBV5-6
TGTGCCAGCAGCGCCGGGCAGGCTAACTATGGCTACACCTTC
CASSAGQANYGYTF
>few|TRBJ2-2|-|TRBV7-3
TGTGCCAGCATGGCCATGAACACCGGGGAGCTGTTTTTT
CASMAMNTGELFF
>many|TRBJ2-5|TRBD2|TRBV2
TGTGCCAGCAGTGGGACCCGGGAGGTGGAGACCCAGTACTTC
CASSGTREVETQYF
>-|TRBJ2-6|-|TRBV12-3/TRBV12-4
TGTGCCAGCAGTTTAACGGGGACTGGGGCCAACGTCCTGACTTTC
CASSLTGTGANVLTF
>once|TRBJ1-1|-|TRBV7-8
TGTGCCAGCAGCTTAGTAATCATTCCAGGGGCGCGGACTGAAGCTTTCTTT
CASSLVIIPGARTEAFF
>-|TRBJ2-7|-|TRBV20-1
TGCAGTGCTAGAGTCCCCCCCAAGAGTGACGAGCAGTACTTC
CSARVPPKSDEQYF
>-|TRBJ2-3|-|TRBV4-1
TGCGCCAGCAGTCCGCGGCAGAGTGCTGATACGCAGTATTTT
CASSPRQSADTQYF
>few|TRBJ1-5|-|TRBV7-8
TGTGCCAGCAGCTTTCGAAATCAGCCCCAGCATTTT
CASSFRNQPQHF